Following are 28 T cell receptor beta chains from one sample sequenced in a study of T-cell memory formation after mild COVID-19. MiXCR was run by TCRdb on the 5' RACE reads, yielding one entry per CDR3 protein. The sample lists around 180,000 distinct CDR3 sequences; 16% were seen once. The sequencing input was PBMCs or a T cell subset sorted from them (not recorded which). These receptors were obtained from an adult woman who had mild COVID-19 (a few samples of this study predate the infection). Cell type and time point are not known.

The V call is TRBV29-1, the J call TRBJ2-2, with D perhaps matching TRBD2 (6 bases). CDR1 is SQVTM, CDR2 ANQGSEA, per germline. V shed 7 bases and J shed 1 base, with 16 bases lying between them. The length of the CDR3 is 15 residues. CDR3 DNA: TGCAGCGCCCGGGAGCCAGGGCTGAACACCGGGGAGCTGTTTTTT. Its protein product is CSAREPGLNTGELFF.

The chain links TRBV5-4 to TRBJ2-2; TRBD2 agrees at 8 bases. Germline-derived CDR1 and CDR2 are SGHNT and YYREEE (reference sequence). The CDR3 length is 17 residues. V lost 0 bases, J lost 4 bases, and 8 bases stayed unmatched. The CDR3 region is CASSLAGGARLTGELFF. As DNA, the CDR3 is TGTGCCAGCAGCTTGGCGGGGGGGGCCAGACTCACCGGGGAGCTGTTTTTT.

V is TRBV4-2 and J is TRBJ2-1, with 11 bases lining up with TRBD2. The CDR3 consists of 15 residues. Trimming removed 4 bases from V and 6 bases from J; junction bases left unmatched: 5. Germline CDR1 LGHNA, CDR2 YNFKEQ. CDR3 sequence reads: CASSRTSGSPNEQFF. CDR3 sequence (DNA): TGTGCCAGCAGCCGAACTAGCGGGAGCCCCAATGAGCAGTTCTTC.

V is TRBV7-2 and J is TRBJ1-2; 7 positions agree with TRBD1. Losses at the gene ends were 4 bases for V and 5 bases for J; bases not matched to a gene: 7. The CDR3 covers 14 residues. From germline, CDR1 is SGHTA and CDR2 FQGNSA. The CDR3 reads CASSSDRHHYGYTF. CDR3 DNA sequence: TGTGCCAGCAGCTCGGACAGGCACCATTATGGCTACACCTTC.

The rearrangement links TRBV20-1 to TRBJ1-6; D remains ambiguous. Germline CDR1 DFQATT, CDR2 SNEGSKA (reference sequence). With 3 bases removed from V and 7 bases from J, the gap between germline ends came to 16 bases. The CDR3 loop spans 15 amino acids. This chain's CDR3 is CSARDGERGNSPLHF. The CDR3 DNA reads TGCAGTGCTAGGGACGGTGAAAGAGGGAATTCACCCCTCCACTTT.

This sequence joins TRBV3-1 and TRBJ2-1; 11 nucleotides align to TRBD2. The V gene's germline CDR1 is LGHDT and CDR2 YNNKEL (reference sequence). J was trimmed by 9 bases and V by 1 base; bases with no gene match: 5. There are 15 residues in the CDR3. Written as DNA, the CDR3 is TGTGCCAGCAGCCAAGGGGTAGCGGGAGGGACTGAGCAGTTCTTC. This codes for CASSQGVAGGTEQFF.

This clonotype was detected only a few times. This chain uses TRBV5-1 with TRBJ1-2, with D unclear. The germline gives CDR1 SGHRS, CDR2 YFSETQ. This CDR3 has 12 residues. The V gene lost 1 base and the J gene lost 4 bases, with 5 bases spanning the gap. The CDR3 loop reads CASSLPPYGYTF. The CDR3 DNA reads as TGCGCCAGCAGCTTGCCCCCCTATGGCTACACCTTC.

This rearrangement joins TRBV7-2 to TRBJ2-7; 7 positions match TRBD1. The CDR3 has 14 residues. CDR1 is SGHTA, CDR2 FQGNSA, per germline. V was pared by 5 bases and J by 2 bases, with 6 bases of the junction left unmatched. The CDR3: CASSPGQVPYEQYF. DNA for the CDR3: TGTGCCAGCAGCCCCGGACAGGTACCCTACGAGCAGTACTTC.

This clonotype was seen more than once but under ten times. This sequence joins TRBV24-1 and TRBJ2-7; tentative D call: TRBD2 (6 bases). The CDR3 extends over 16 amino acids. V dropped 2 bases and J dropped 4 bases, with 17 bases sitting between them. Per the germline V gene, CDR1 is KGHDR and CDR2 is SFDVKD. The CDR3 here is CATSDSSVGGTYEQYF. CDR3 nucleotide sequence: TGTGCCACCAGTGATTCTAGCGTTGGGGGGACTTACGAGCAGTACTTC.

Only a few counts were recorded for this clonotype. The gene calls are TRBV3-1 and TRBJ2-7; 10 bases match TRBD2. This CDR3 comprises 16 residues. The junction had 8 bases not matched to a gene; V was cut back by 0 bases and J by 6 bases. In germline, CDR1 is LGHDT, CDR2 YNNKEL (reference sequence). The DNA for the CDR3 is TGTGCCAGCAGCCAAGAGGGGCTAGCGGGAGCTCTCGAGCAGTACTTC. Translation gives CASSQEGLAGALEQYF.

There are a few counts of this clonotype. The CDR3 reads CASSSPPGQPSGGNEQFF. The CDR3 nucleotides read TGTGCCAGCAGCTCTCCCCCGGGACAGCCCTCCGGAGGCAATGAGCAGTTCTTC. The V gene is TRBV7-8, the J gene TRBJ2-1; 7 nucleotides match TRBD1. CDR1 is SGHVS and CDR2 is FQNEAQ in the germline V gene. Trimming removed 4 bases from V and 6 bases from J; junction bases left unmatched: 18. This CDR3 is 18 amino acids long.

The V gene is TRBV11-2, the J gene TRBJ2-3; 10 positions agree with TRBD2. Germline assignment: CDR1 SGHAT and CDR2 FQNNGV. The trim removed 1 base at V and 8 bases at J, leaving 9 bases unmatched. The CDR3 has 16 residues. The CDR3 coding sequence is TGTGCCAGCAGCTTAGTTGTAGCGGGAGGCCCAGGTACGCAGTATTTT. Translation gives CASSLVVAGGPGTQYF.

This chain links TRBV24-1 with TRBJ2-1; perhaps TRBD2 as D (6 bases). The CDR3 spans 15 residues. Trimming removed 0 bases at V and 5 bases at J, with 10 bases between. Germline CDR1 is KGHDR and CDR2 is SFDVKD. The CDR3 DNA is TGTGCCACCAGTGATTTGGCGGGAACACACAATGAGCAGTTCTTC. Amino acids: CATSDLAGTHNEQFF.

The chain links TRBV7-9 to TRBJ2-5; no reliable D call. CDR1 and CDR2 (germline): SEHNR, FQNEAQ (reference sequence). V lost 3 bases and J lost 1, with 6 bases in between. The CDR3 covers 13 residues. As DNA, the CDR3 is TGTGCCAGCAGCTTGGATCCCCAAGAGACCCAGTACTTC. This codes for CASSLDPQETQYF.

J is TRBJ1-6 and V is TRBV29-1, with 9 bases fitting TRBD1. This CDR3 has 14 amino acids. V trimming: 5 bases; J trimming: 8 bases; junction bases outside the gene matches: 7. From germline, CDR1 is SQVTM and CDR2 ANQGSEA. CDR3 region: CSVKVTGGDSPLHF. The CDR3 DNA reads as TGCAGCGTTAAGGTTACAGGGGGCGATTCACCCCTCCACTTT.

The chain combines TRBV12-3 or TRBV12-4 with TRBJ2-2, with 7 bases identical to TRBD1. Germline trimming cut 5 bases from V and 1 base from J; bases unmatched to any gene: 4. The CDR3 runs to 15 residues. The CDR3 spells CASSPWTGNTGELFF. In DNA, the CDR3 is TGTGCCAGCAGTCCTTGGACAGGGAACACCGGGGAGCTGTTTTTT.

The rearrangement uses TRBV7-9 and TRBJ2-3, with 11 bases matching TRBD2. The V gene's germline CDR1 is SEHNR and CDR2 FQNEAQ (reference sequence). The V segment lost 4 bases and the J segment 2 bases; nucleotides outside the gene matches: 8. This CDR3 spans 17 amino acids. CDR3 in DNA: TGTGCCAGCAGCTCCCGACTAGCGGGGAAGCCCACAGATACGCAGTATTTT. Amino acids: CASSSRLAGKPTDTQYF.

The sample holds a few counts of this clonotype. The chain is built from TRBV12-3 or TRBV12-4 and TRBJ2-1; D remains ambiguous. Trimming removed 6 bases at V and 6 bases at J, with 15 bases between. This CDR3 has 14 residues. Written as DNA, the CDR3 is TGTGCCAGCAGCTTTCAGCACTCTGGCAATGAGCAGTTCTTC. Its translation: CASSFQHSGNEQFF.

This clonotype was counted only a few times. The chain uses TRBV7-9 and TRBJ2-1, with D hard to call. The CDR3 has 16 residues. Between the trimmed V and J ends, which lost 1 base and 3 bases, there was a span of 13 bases. Germline CDR1 is SEHNR and CDR2 is FQNEAQ (reference sequence). CDR3 DNA sequence: TGTGCCAGCAGCTTAGTGGCTCGGCGGTACTACAATGAGCAGTTCTTC. Amino acid sequence: CASSLVARRYYNEQFF.

This clonotype was counted only a few times. The J gene is TRBJ2-3, the V gene TRBV10-3; weak D call: TRBD1 (5 bases). Trimming removed 11 bases at V and 1 base at J, with 10 bases between. CDR1 and CDR2 from the germline V gene are ENHRY and SYGVKD. The CDR3 runs 12 residues. Written as DNA, the CDR3 is TGTGCCGTTAGGGGTGGCACAGATACGCAGTATTTT. Its translation is CAVRGGTDTQYF.

This clonotype was seen ten or more times. V usage is TRBV7-6 and J usage is TRBJ2-1; 11 bases map to TRBD2. Germline CDR1 and CDR2: SGHVS and FNYEAQ. V was clipped by 1 base and J by 7 bases; unmatched bases: 12. The CDR3 extends over 18 amino acids. In nucleotides, the CDR3 is TGTGCCAGCAGCTTAGGATTAATAGCGGGAGGGCCGCGAAATGAGCAGTTCTTC. Translating gives CASSLGLIAGGPRNEQFF.

This clonotype was recorded a few times. The CDR3 DNA follows: TGTGCCAGCATGCTACAGGGGGCTGGCACAGATACGCAGTATTTT. Translated: CASMLQGAGTDTQYF. This chain connects TRBV5-5 to TRBJ2-3; 9 bases match TRBD1. The J segment lost 1 base and the V segment lost 6 bases, leaving 6 bases of the junction unmatched. From germline, CDR1 is SGHKS and CDR2 YYEKEE (reference sequence). The CDR3 is made up of 15 amino acids. Full variable domain (missing parts from reference TRBV5-5 and TRBJ2-3): DAGVTQSPTHLIKTRGQQVTLRCSPISGHKSVSWYQQVLGQGPQFIFQYYEKEERGRGNFPDRFSARQFPNYSSELNVNALLLGDSALYLCASMLQGAGTDTQYFGPGTRLTVL.

This clonotype has only a few counts. The V and J genes are TRBV29-1 and TRBJ2-1; possible D gene TRBD2, 6 bases. Germline values: CDR1 SQVTM, CDR2 ANQGSEA. The CDR3 extends over 16 amino acids. Trimming cost V 1 base and J 0 bases, with 13 bases left between them. The CDR3 DNA reads as TGCAGCGTTGAAGTTTTGCGGGGAAGCTCCTACAATGAGCAGTTCTTC. Amino acid sequence: CSVEVLRGSSYNEQFF.

The rearrangement uses TRBV7-2 and TRBJ2-1; D is perhaps TRBD1 or TRBD2 (5 bases each). Germline assignment: CDR1 SGHTA and CDR2 FQGNSA. The CDR3 totals 13 residues. The V gene lost 4 bases and the J gene lost 8 bases, with 12 bases spanning the gap. CDR3 loop: CASSSGPRDEQFF. The CDR3 bases are TGTGCCAGCAGCTCGGGACCGCGTGATGAGCAGTTCTTC.

This chain joins TRBV6-2 or TRBV6-3 and TRBJ2-1, with D tentatively TRBD1 or TRBD2 (5 bases each). V lost 5 bases, J lost 0 bases, and 14 bases lay in between. Per germline, CDR1 MNHEY and CDR2 SVGEGT. CDR3 length: 16 amino acids. CDR3 nucleotide sequence: TGTGCCAGCAGTGGACGGGGCGCCAGCTCCTACAATGAGCAGTTCTTC. Translation gives CASSGRGASSYNEQFF.

This sequence joins TRBV30 and TRBJ2-7; 9 positions match TRBD1. The germline V gene encodes CDR1 GTSNPN and CDR2 SVGIG (reference sequence). V was clipped by 4 bases and J by 4 bases; unmatched bases: 2. CDR3 size: 12 residues. In DNA form, the CDR3 reads TGTGCCTGGATGGGACAGGGTTACGAGCAGTACTTC. Encoded protein: CAWMGQGYEQYF.

V and J are TRBV7-3 and TRBJ2-4; maybe TRBD2 (6 bases). V gave up 5 bases and J gave up 4 bases, with 15 bases separating them. This CDR3 comprises 15 residues. Per the germline V gene, CDR1 is SGHTA and CDR2 is FQGTGA. The CDR3 region has the DNA TGTGCCAGCAGCCAACCTGAGAGCGGGAAAAACATTCAGTACTTC. Its protein is CASSQPESGKNIQYF.

This clonotype was counted many times. The chain employs TRBV7-8 and TRBJ2-2; tentative D call: TRBD1 (5 bases). Between the trimmed V and J ends, which lost 8 bases and 0 bases, there was a span of 16 bases. Germline CDR1 is SGHVS and CDR2 is FQNEAQ. The CDR3 is 16 residues long. This chain's CDR3 is CASRRVPPANTGELFF. DNA for the CDR3: TGTGCCAGCCGCAGGGTCCCCCCCGCGAACACCGGGGAGCTGTTTTTT. Variable domain in full (rest from reference TRBV7-8 and TRBJ2-2): GAGVSQSPRYKVAKRGQDVALRCDPISGHVSLFWYQQALGQGPEFLTYFQNEAQLDKSGLPSDRFFAERPEGSVSTLKIQRTQQEDSAVYLCASRRVPPANTGELFFGEGSRLTVL.